The rows below give T cell receptor beta chains drawn from one sample of a study of T cells in Graves' hyperthyroidism and ophthalmopathy. Each CDR3 protein gets one entry after TCRdb re-called the multiplex PCR reads with MiXCR. The table lists approximately 600,000 distinct CDR3 sequences, roughly 15% of them singletons. Sequenced: blood. These receptors originate from a woman in her forties with Graves' ophthalmopathy. CDR3s include the opening cysteine and the closing phenylalanine or tryptophan.

v_call,j_call,cdr3_aa
TRBV6-5,TRBJ1-1,CASSYGTGEVLAFF
TRBV6-1,TRBJ2-6,CASRVGLYSGANVLTF
TRBV20-1,TRBJ1-2,CSAPDGGYYGYTF
TRBV2,TRBJ1-5,CASSKGQGARQPQHF
TRBV11-2,TRBJ1-1,CASSPTGDFEAFF
TRBV19,TRBJ2-3,CASSLRTKAGGPGDTQYF
TRBV28,TRBJ1-2,CASSTTGDLYGYTF
TRBV6-2/TRBV6-3,TRBJ1-1,CASSYFLENEAFF
TRBV20-1,TRBJ2-5,CSASRDRLQETQYF
TRBV4-1,TRBJ1-1,CASSQGAETGSRAFF
TRBV7-9,TRBJ1-6,CTSTDTVGNSPLHF
TRBV6-5,TRBJ2-7,CASRRGTTYEQYF
TRBV12-3/TRBV12-4,TRBJ2-7,CASSFGVGGIYF
TRBV24-1,TRBJ2-2,CATSDFGLGELFF
TRBV19,TRBJ1-1,CASSIERTGGSNTEAFF
TRBV12-3/TRBV12-4,TRBJ2-7,CASSLSRGLDEQYF
TRBV11-2,TRBJ1-2,CASIPGRRGFNYGYTF
TRBV11-2,TRBJ2-5,CASNGRGAGQETQYF
TRBV19,TRBJ2-2,CASSIGTGGELFF
TRBV4-1,TRBJ1-1,CASSQETAMNTEAFF
TRBV7-2,TRBJ2-4,CASTSTVRANIQYF
TRBV6-2/TRBV6-3,TRBJ2-7,CASSQGTSGNYEQYF
TRBV29-1,TRBJ2-7,CSARLHQGYEQYF
TRBV12-3/TRBV12-4,TRBJ2-1,CASRDRAYNEQFF
TRBV6-5,TRBJ1-1,CASSYSWEGGEAFF
TRBV30,TRBJ1-1,CAWVQGLTEAFF
TRBV10-3,TRBJ2-5,CAISEGDHQETQYF